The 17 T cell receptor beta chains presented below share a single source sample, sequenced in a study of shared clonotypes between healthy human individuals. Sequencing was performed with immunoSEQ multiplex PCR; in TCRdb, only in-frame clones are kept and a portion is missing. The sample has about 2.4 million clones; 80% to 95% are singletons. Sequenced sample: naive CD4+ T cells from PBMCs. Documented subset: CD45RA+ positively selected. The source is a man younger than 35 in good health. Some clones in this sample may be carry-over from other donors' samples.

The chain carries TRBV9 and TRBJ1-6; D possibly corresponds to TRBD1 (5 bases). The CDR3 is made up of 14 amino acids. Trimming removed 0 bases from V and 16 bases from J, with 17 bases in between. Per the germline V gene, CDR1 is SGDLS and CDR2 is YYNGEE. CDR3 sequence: CASSVDGTLQHLHF. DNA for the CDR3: TGTGCCAGCAGCGTAGACGGGACTTTGCAACATCTCCACTTT.

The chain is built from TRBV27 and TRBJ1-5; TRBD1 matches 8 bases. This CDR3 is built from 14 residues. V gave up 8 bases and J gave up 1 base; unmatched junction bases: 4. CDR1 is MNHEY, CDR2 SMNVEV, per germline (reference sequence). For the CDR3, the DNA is TGTGCCAGCCGCCGGGACAGGAGCAATCAGCCCCAGCATTTT. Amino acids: CASRRDRSNQPQHF.

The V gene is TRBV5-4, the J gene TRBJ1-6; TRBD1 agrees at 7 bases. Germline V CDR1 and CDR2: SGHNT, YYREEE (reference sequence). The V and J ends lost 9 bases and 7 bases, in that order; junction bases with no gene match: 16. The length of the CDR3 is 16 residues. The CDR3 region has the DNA TGTGCCACACGACTAAGTTCGGGACAGTCGAATTCACCCCTCCACTTT. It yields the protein CATRLSSGQSNSPLHF.

CDR3 DNA: TGTGCCTGGAGTGCCTTCAGATGGGCAGATACGCAGTATTTT. Its translation: CAWSAFRWADTQYF. V and J are TRBV30 and TRBJ2-3; the D is unclear. V lost 1 base and J lost 4, with 12 bases in between. The CDR3 runs 14 residues. Germline V CDR1 and CDR2: GTSNPN, SVGIG (reference sequence).

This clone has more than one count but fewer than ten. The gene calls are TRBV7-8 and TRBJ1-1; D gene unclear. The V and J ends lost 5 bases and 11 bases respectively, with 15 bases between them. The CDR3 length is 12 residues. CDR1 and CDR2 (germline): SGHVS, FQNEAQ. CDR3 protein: CASSPRSTGAFF. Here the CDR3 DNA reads TGTGCCAGCAGCCCCCGAAGCACCGGTGCTTTCTTT.

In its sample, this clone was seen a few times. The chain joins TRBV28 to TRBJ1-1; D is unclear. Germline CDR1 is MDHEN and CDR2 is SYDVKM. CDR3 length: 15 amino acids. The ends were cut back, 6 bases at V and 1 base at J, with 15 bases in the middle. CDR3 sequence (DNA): TGTGCCAGCAGCCCGGCCCTCAGACCGAACACTGAAGCTTTCTTT. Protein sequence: CASSPALRPNTEAFF.

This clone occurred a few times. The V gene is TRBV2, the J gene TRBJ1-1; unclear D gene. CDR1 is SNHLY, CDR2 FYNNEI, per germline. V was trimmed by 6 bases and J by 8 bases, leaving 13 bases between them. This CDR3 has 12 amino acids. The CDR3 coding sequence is TGTGCCAGCAGCTCTCCCGGACTCGAAGCTTTCTTT. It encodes CASSSPGLEAFF.

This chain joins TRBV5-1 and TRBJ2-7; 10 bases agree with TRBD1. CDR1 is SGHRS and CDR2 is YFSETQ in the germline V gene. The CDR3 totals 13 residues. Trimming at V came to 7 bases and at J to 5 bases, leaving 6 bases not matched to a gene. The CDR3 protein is CASGAGQGDEQYF. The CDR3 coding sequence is TGCGCCAGCGGAGCCGGACAGGGGGACGAGCAGTACTTC.

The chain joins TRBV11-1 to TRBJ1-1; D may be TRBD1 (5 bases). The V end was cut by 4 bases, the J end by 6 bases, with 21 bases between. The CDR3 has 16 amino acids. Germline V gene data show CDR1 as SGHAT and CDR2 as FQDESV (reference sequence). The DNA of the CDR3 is TGTGCCAGCAGCTCCCTCCGTGGGGGGGAAAGCCCTGAAGCTTTCTTT. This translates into CASSSLRGGESPEAFF.

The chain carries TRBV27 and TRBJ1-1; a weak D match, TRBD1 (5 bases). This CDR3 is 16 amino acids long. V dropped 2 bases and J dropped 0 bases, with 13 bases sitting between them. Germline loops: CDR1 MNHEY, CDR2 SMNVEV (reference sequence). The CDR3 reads CASSLPLGRLNTEAFF. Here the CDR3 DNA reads TGTGCCAGCAGTTTACCGCTGGGACGGTTGAACACTGAAGCTTTCTTT.

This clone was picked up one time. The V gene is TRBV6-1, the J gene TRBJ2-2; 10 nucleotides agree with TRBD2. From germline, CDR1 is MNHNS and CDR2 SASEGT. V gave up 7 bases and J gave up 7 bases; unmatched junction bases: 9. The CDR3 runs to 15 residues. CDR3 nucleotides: TGTGCCAGCATGGTAGCGGGAGGACGGGACGGGGAGCTGTTTTTT. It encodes CASMVAGGRDGELFF.

Here the CDR3 reads CSVGRGTGELFF. The CDR3 nucleotides read TGCAGCGTCGGACGGGGAACCGGGGAGCTGTTTTTT. The chain employs TRBV29-1 and TRBJ2-2, with a possible D match to TRBD2 (5 bases). CDR1 is SQVTM and CDR2 is ANQGSEA in the germline V gene. Trimming removed 6 bases from V and 5 bases from J, with 10 bases in between. There are 12 residues in the CDR3.

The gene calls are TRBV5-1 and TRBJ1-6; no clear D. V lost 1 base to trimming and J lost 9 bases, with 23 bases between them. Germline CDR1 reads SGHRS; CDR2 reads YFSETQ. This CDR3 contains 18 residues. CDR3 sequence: CASSLTSAILGGGSPLHF. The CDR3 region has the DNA TGCGCCAGCAGCTTGACGTCGGCCATCCTTGGTGGCGGTTCACCCCTCCACTTT.

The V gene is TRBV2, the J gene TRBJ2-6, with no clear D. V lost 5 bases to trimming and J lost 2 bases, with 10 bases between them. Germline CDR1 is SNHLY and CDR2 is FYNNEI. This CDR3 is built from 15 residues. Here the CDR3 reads CASSSETPGANVLTF. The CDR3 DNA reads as TGTGCCAGCAGTTCCGAAACTCCTGGGGCCAACGTCCTGACTTTC.

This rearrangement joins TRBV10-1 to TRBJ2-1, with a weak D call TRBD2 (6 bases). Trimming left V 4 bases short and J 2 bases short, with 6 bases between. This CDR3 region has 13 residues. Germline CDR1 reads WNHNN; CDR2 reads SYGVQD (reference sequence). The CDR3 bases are TGCGCCAGCAGTGGGGAGGCCTACAATGAGCAGTTCTTC. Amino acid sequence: CASSGEAYNEQFF.

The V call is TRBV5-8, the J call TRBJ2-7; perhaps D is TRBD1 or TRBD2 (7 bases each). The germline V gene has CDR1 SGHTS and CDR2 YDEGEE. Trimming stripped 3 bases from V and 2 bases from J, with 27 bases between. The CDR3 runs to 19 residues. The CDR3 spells CASSSNPGTELAGAYEQYF. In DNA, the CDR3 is TGTGCCAGCAGCTCAAACCCCGGGACAGAACTTGCGGGGGCCTACGAGCAGTACTTC.

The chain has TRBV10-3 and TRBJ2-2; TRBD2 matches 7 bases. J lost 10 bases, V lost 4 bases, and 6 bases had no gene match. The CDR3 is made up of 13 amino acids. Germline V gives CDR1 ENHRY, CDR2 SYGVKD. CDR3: CAISVTSLEELFF. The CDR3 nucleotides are TGTGCCATCAGTGTGACTAGCTTGGAGGAGCTGTTTTTT.